This T cell receptor (beta chain) was sequenced for a study of cytomegalovirus exposure and HLA in healthy donors. Using immunoSEQ multiplex PCR, the repertoire was profiled, and TCRdb retains in-frame clones only, with some absent. Of approximately 140,000 clones in the sample, just over 85% were seen once. The trim removed 3 bases at V and 1 base at J, leaving 8 bases unmatched. Germline loops: CDR1 MDHEN, CDR2 SYDVKM. The CDR3 runs to 16 residues. The sample comprised PBMCs. The chain has TRBV28 and TRBJ1-1, with 7 bases that match TRBD1. The receptor's source is a young woman in good health and CMV-seropositive. CDR3 DNA sequence: TGTGCCAGCAGTTTCGACAGGGCTAGAACGAACACTGAAGCTTTCTTT. Encoded protein: CASSFDRARTNTEAFF.